This T cell receptor beta chain was observed in a study of OX40 agonist ivuxolimab in advanced cancers. The overall study: Intravenous ivuxolimab at 0.01 to 10 mg/kg was given to patients every 2 weeks. Two cutaneous melanoma patients and one hepatocellular carcinoma patient, three in all, had partial responses.

CDR3 length equals 15 residues. Trimming removed 5 bases from V and 6 bases from J, with 14 bases in between. Germline V CDR1 and CDR2: SGHAT, FQNNGV. The method was immunoSEQ multiplex PCR; TCRdb's version includes in-frame clones alone and lacks a portion of them. Of some 86,000 clones in the sample, roughly 87% are singletons; the top ten hold around 0.35%. Patients were ruled out by autoimmune disease history or systemic immunosuppression. The source of this sequence is an adult with an advanced solid tumor such as melanoma, head and neck, liver or kidney cancer. The specimen was CD4+ or CD8+ T cells sorted from blood, collected in a trial of the OX40 agonist ivuxolimab. The genes are TRBV11-2 and TRBJ1-6; D is undetermined. DNA for the CDR3: TGTGCCAGCAGCCTTCCGGGAGTACCTAATTCACCCCTCCACTTT. Protein product: CASSLPGVPNSPLHF.